This TCR beta chain was recovered during a study of blood T cell repertoires in COVID-19 (dated by TCRdb to about 2020). Context from the whole study: Samples covering the acute and convalescent phases of COVID-19 were provided by collaborators in the United States, Italy and Spain. The material from the prospective study consisted of cDNA or gDNA derived from T cells, B-cell-depleted T cells, or PBMCs. Subjects who had been exposed to COVID-19, were actively infected with it, or had recovered from it provided the deeply sampled blood TCRbeta repertoires that made up the dataset. A freely available public database, intended as a resource for researchers studying the immune response to SARS-CoV-2, is where the repertoires were released. Samples were obtained from the ongoing ImmuneRACE study (first 160 participants) and from 1,254 subjects provided by 6 global collaborators. Sample metadata almost always included a de-identified subject ID, COVID-19 status, age in years and sex. Where available, HLA class I and class II types were taken from metadata supplied by the sample provider and were not determined by assay-based typing.

Cut back by 1 base and 0 bases, the V and J ends lie 9 bases apart. Based on the germline V gene, the CDR1 and CDR2 sequences are SGHVS and FNYEAQ. There are 15 amino acids in the CDR3, from cysteine to phenylalanine inclusive. Only the CDR3 DNA stays, 45 bases, in frame from base 1. TCRbeta CDR3 regions were amplified from genomic DNA using the immunoSEQ Assay, a bias-controlled multiplex PCR. The study's processing was this. Within the assay, amplification of reference gene primers was used to estimate how many nucleated cells each sample contained. To quantify the absolute abundance of each unique TCRbeta CDR3 rearrangement, sequence reads were collapsed and filtered. Productive Simpson clonality was computed per sample as the square root of Simpson's diversity index over productive rearrangements. TCRdb's version of the immuneACCESS table is confined to in-frame rearrangements and falls short of the full clone set. An unresolved V gene accounts for under half of the shortfall where checked; the remainder is of unknown origin. From that table come the V and J calls and clone size; the DNA was used to work out D and trimming. A total of about 77,000 clones appear in this sample, roughly 90% of them only once. About 16% of the sample is taken by the ten largest.

A note on this clone: This receptor's antigen is unknown. No much larger clone is present one base from it, and per-base qualities are unavailable.

Paper-wide results and their limitations: The quantity of clinical and demographic metadata differed by source and by participant and was supplied without curation.

The collaborating institutions used their own protocols to collect whole blood in K2EDTA tubes. Collaborator samples were shipped for TCRbeta analysis as frozen whole blood, isolated PBMCs, or DNA extracted from either sample type. In this chain, TRBV7-6 is recombined with TRBJ1-1; the D segment could be TRBD1, given 6 matching bases. This clonotype was obtained from a woman older than 75 with active or convalescent COVID-19. Sequencing was done on a sample of peripheral blood. The DNA reads TGTGCCAGCAGCTTAGTCAGGGGAATGAACACTGAAGCTTTCTTT. This is translated as CASSLVRGMNTEAFF. Beyond the CDR3, the reference TRBV7-6 and TRBJ1-1 genes provide the residues; the full variable domain reads: GAGVSQSPRYKVTKRGQDVALRCDPISGHVSLYWYRQALGQGPEFLTYFNYEAQQDKSGLPNDRFSAERPEGSISTLTIQRTEQRDSAMYRCASSLVRGMNTEAFFGQGTRLTVV.